This paragraph covers one T cell receptor beta chain sequence. Its specificity is not known. The library targeted TCRbeta and was prepared with unique molecular identifiers. A single record per CDR3 protein comes from TCRdb applying MiXCR to the PCR reads. The sample holds approximately 47,000 distinct CDR3 sequences, 40% to 65% seen once. This sample is part of a study of T-cell reconstitution after alpha-beta-depleted transplantation in children. The CDR3 sequence is 14 residues long. The ends were cut back, 6 bases at V and 1 base at J, with 12 bases in the middle. CDR1 is MNHEY, CDR2 SVGEGT, per germline. Study-wide findings and caveats: Expanded graft clones, several hundred of them, were reportedly the source of alpha-beta T cells about two months after transplant.

This specimen was peripheral blood, taken before TCRalphabeta/CD19-depleted stem cell transplant. The TCR originated in a boy less than two years old with SCID, due to receive a stem cell transplant. V gene TRBV6-2 or TRBV6-3 combines with J gene TRBJ2-5; D unresolved. CDR3 sequence: CASRWQWGQETQYF. The CDR3 DNA is TGTGCCAGCAGGTGGCAGTGGGGCCAAGAGACCCAGTACTTC.